Listed below are T cell receptor beta chains from one sample, sequenced in a study of blood T cell repertoires in COVID-19. Profiled with immunoSEQ multiplex PCR; TCRdb holds only in-frame clones, not every one. This sample has 200,000 to 300,000 clones, with 87% found just once. The sample comprised peripheral blood. The receptor source for this set is a middle-aged woman who had recovered from COVID-19. Each CDR3 is given with its conserved first and last residue. The D gene is left open where the match is weak. For some rows the clone size is stated as once, few or many, or as a class when expanded; others skip it.

>-|TRBV7-2|-|TRBJ1-6
TGTGCCAGCAGCTTAGCGCTCAGCTCCTATAATTCACCCCTCCACTTT
CASSLALSSYNSPLHF
>-|TRBV11-1|TRBD1|TRBJ2-7
TGTGCCACCCGCCGGGACAGCAACACCTACGAGCAGTACTTC
CATRRDSNTYEQYF
>-|TRBV20-1|-|TRBJ2-3
TGCAGTGCTAGTTCCCCCGGGGCGGGGATCTCAGATACGCAGTATTTT
CSASSPGAGISDTQYF
>-|TRBV5-1|TRBD1|TRBJ1-6
TGCGCCAGCAGCTTGTCCGGTTCGGGACAGGGGTATTCACCCCTCCACTTT
CASSLSGSGQGYSPLHF
>-|TRBV19|TRBD1|TRBJ1-1
TGTGCCAGTACCTCGGACAGGTGGAACACTGAAGCTTTCTTT
CASTSDRWNTEAFF
>-|TRBV5-6|-|TRBJ1-2
TGTGCCAGCAGCACCAACTACGCAGGACTAAAGTATGGCTACACCTTC
CASSTNYAGLKYGYTF
>-|TRBV9|TRBD1|TRBJ2-3
TGTGCCAGCAGCGCCGCGACAGGGGACAGTTCAGATACGCAGTATTTT
CASSAATGDSSDTQYF
>-|TRBV5-8|-|TRBJ2-2
TGTGCCAGCAGCCCTCGGACCGGGGGCGGGGAGCTGTTTTTT
CASSPRTGGGELFF
>-|TRBV10-2|-|TRBJ1-1
TGCGCCAGCAGTGAGGGGAGGGAAGGTACTGAAGCTTTCTTT
CASSEGREGTEAFF
>-|TRBV30|TRBD1|TRBJ1-2
TGTGCCGGGACAGGGGGAGGTGGCTACACCTTC
CAGTGGGGYTF
>-|TRBV27|-|TRBJ1-4
TGTGCCAGCAGTTTATCTCCAGGGGAGAAACTGTTTTTT
CASSLSPGEKLFF
>-|TRBV11-2|-|TRBJ1-1
TGTGCCAGCAGCTTAACAGTGAACACTGAAGCTTTCTTT
CASSLTVNTEAFF
>once|TRBV7-9|-|TRBJ1-1
TGTGCCAGCAGCTCTCGCGGGACGACCCGTGAAGCTTTCTTT
CASSSRGTTREAFF
>-|TRBV12-3/TRBV12-4|TRBD1|TRBJ1-2
TGTGCCAGCAGTCCTACTTTTGAGGGGGCGGGGACCTTC
CASSPTFEGAGTF
>-|TRBV7-2|-|TRBJ1-1
TGTGCCAGCAGCTTAACAGGGTGGGGGACTGAAGCTTTCTTT
CASSLTGWGTEAFF
>-|TRBV27|TRBD2|TRBJ2-7
TGTGCCAGCAGTTTAAGGGCTTTTTCGGGGGGGGGCCTCTACGAGCAGTACTTC
CASSLRAFSGGGLYEQYF
>-|TRBV5-1|-|TRBJ1-5
TGCGCCAGCAGCTTCTCAGGGGATGATCAGCCCCAGCATTTT
CASSFSGDDQPQHF
>-|TRBV29-1|TRBD2|TRBJ2-7
TGCAGCGTTGAGGGACTAGCGGCTAGCTCCTACGAGCAGTACTTC
CSVEGLAASSYEQYF
>-|TRBV7-2|-|TRBJ1-1
TGTGCCAGCAGCTTAATGGCGATTGCGGACACTGAAGCTTTCTTT
CASSLMAIADTEAFF
>-|TRBV4-1|-|TRBJ1-5
TGCGCCAGCAGCCAACCAGGGTATAGCAATCAGCCCCAGCATTTT
CASSQPGYSNQPQHF
>once|TRBV9|TRBD1|TRBJ2-2
TGTGCCAGCAGCCCGCGGACAGGGCGGGCCGGGGAGCTGTTTTTT
CASSPRTGRAGELFF
>once|TRBV19|-|TRBJ1-1
TGTGCCAGTAGTATACAGGGGAGTTACGCTGAAGCTTTCTTT
CASSIQGSYAEAFF
>few|TRBV7-9|-|TRBJ1-5
TGTGCCAGCAGCTTCAGCGGGGGCTATAGCAATCAGCCCCAGCATTTT
CASSFSGGYSNQPQHF
>-|TRBV5-6|-|TRBJ1-5
TGTGCCAGCAGCTTAAAGGGAGTTCGTCAGCCCCAGCATTTT
CASSLKGVRQPQHF
>-|TRBV5-6|-|TRBJ1-2
TGTGCCAGCAGCTTGGGTTTGAATCGAGCCTATGGCTACACCTTC
CASSLGLNRAYGYTF
>few|TRBV20-1|-|TRBJ2-4
TGCAGTGCTAGTAGTTACGAGTCCACCAAAAACATTCAGTACTTC
CSASSYESTKNIQYF
>-|TRBV4-1|TRBD1|TRBJ1-1
TGCGCCAGCAGCCAAGATCTCAGGGGGAGAACTGAAGCTTTCTTT
CASSQDLRGRTEAFF
>-|TRBV23-1|-|TRBJ1-5
TGCGCCAGCAGTCAACGAGGGATCAGGGACTATAGCAATCAGCCCCAGCATTTT
CASSQRGIRDYSNQPQHF
>-|TRBV27|TRBD1|TRBJ1-1
TGTGCCAGCAGTACGGACAGGGCAAACACTGAAGCTTTCTTT
CASSTDRANTEAFF
>many|TRBV10-2|TRBD1|TRBJ2-2
TGCGCCAGTGGACAGGGGTACACCGGGGAGCTGTTTTTT
CASGQGYTGELFF
>-|TRBV9|-|TRBJ1-2
TGTGCCAGCACCGCCAGTTTGGACTATGGCTACACCTTC
CASTASLDYGYTF
>-|TRBV19|-|TRBJ2-7
TGTGCCAGTAGTCGCGCGGAGGGTTACGAGCAGTACTTC
CASSRAEGYEQYF
>few|TRBV6-2/TRBV6-3|TRBD1|TRBJ2-2
TGTGCCAGCAGTTACGGGACAGGGACTGTGAGAACCGGGGAGCTGTTTTTT
CASSYGTGTVRTGELFF
>-|TRBV5-6|-|TRBJ1-3
TGTGCCAGCAGCTCGCGGACCCGGGGGGCCCTCGGAAACACCATATATTTT
CASSSRTRGALGNTIYF
>-|TRBV30|-|TRBJ1-1
TGTGCCTGGAGTGAGTGGGTGGCATCCGACATGAACACTGAAGCTTTCTTT
CAWSEWVASDMNTEAFF
>-|TRBV6-2/TRBV6-3|TRBD1|TRBJ2-6
TGTGCCAGCAGTTACATCCGCAGGGGGCGACCTGGGGCCAACGTCCTGACTTTC
CASSYIRRGRPGANVLTF
>-|TRBV5-1|-|TRBJ1-3
TGCGCCAGCAGCTCAGGGTGGAACTCTGGAAACACCATATATTTT
CASSSGWNSGNTIYF